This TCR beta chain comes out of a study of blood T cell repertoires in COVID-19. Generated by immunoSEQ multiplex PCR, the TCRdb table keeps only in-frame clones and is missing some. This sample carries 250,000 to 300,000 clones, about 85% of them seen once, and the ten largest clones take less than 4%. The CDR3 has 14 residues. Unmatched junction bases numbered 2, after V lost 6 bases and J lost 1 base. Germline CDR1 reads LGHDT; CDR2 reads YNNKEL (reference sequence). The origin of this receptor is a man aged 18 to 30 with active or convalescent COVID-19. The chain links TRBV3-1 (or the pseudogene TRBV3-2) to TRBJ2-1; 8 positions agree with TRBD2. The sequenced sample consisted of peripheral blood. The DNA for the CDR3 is TGTGCCAGCAGGTTAGCGGGATCCTACAATGAGCAGTTCTTC. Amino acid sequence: CASRLAGSYNEQFF.